This T cell receptor beta chain was sequenced in a study of beta chain features in type 1 diabetes. V dropped 3 bases and J dropped 5 bases, with 10 bases sitting between them. The CDR3 runs 13 residues. Germline CDR1 is MNHNS and CDR2 is SASEGT. Post-sort purity exceeded 95% for all sorted populations. In its sample, this clone was seen a few times. Sequenced material consisted of expressed TCRB transcripts (all of the isolated RNA was reverse transcribed). The assay was immunoSEQ multiplex PCR, and TCRdb's table has in-frame clones only and misses some. The sample records 200,000 to 250,000 clones, about a tenth being singletons.

This chain uses TRBV6-1 with TRBJ2-5; D may be TRBD1 (6 bases). Sequencing used central memory CD4+ T cells from blood. This TCR derives from a man between 18 and 35 years old in good health. Here the CDR3 reads CASSEQGIETQYF. In DNA, the CDR3 is TGTGCCAGCAGTGAGCAGGGGATCGAGACCCAGTACTTC.